The 5 T cell receptor beta chains below come from one sample, sequenced in a study of shared clonotypes between healthy human individuals. Only in-frame clones appear in the TCRdb table, and some are missing; sequencing was by immunoSEQ multiplex PCR. Among around 1.1 million clones listed, roughly 80% were seen once. Sequenced input: memory CD4+ T cells from PBMCs. The subset denotes: CD45RA-negative fraction. These TCRs come from a man aged 18-30 years in good health. Some clones in this sample may be carry-over from other donors' samples.

A remark on this clone: Other DNA sequences of this sample code for an identical CDR3. The chain uses TRBV4-2 and TRBJ2-3; 7 nucleotides align to TRBD2. The germline V gene encodes CDR1 LGHNA and CDR2 YNFKEQ. The V gene end was trimmed by 1 base and the J gene end by 6 bases; junction bases not matched to a gene: 13. The CDR3 covers 17 residues. CDR3 amino acids: CASSQGGGGSVGDTQYF. CDR3 sequence (DNA): TGTGCCAGCAGCCAAGGTGGCGGCGGGAGTGTTGGGGATACGCAGTATTTT.

J is TRBJ2-3 and V is TRBV6-1, with TRBD2 identical over 13 bases. Trimming at V came to 0 bases and at J to 0 bases, leaving 15 bases not matched to a gene. Per the germline V gene, CDR1 is MNHNS and CDR2 is SASEGT. The CDR3 runs to 22 residues. The CDR3 region is CASSEADQRLAGGRKSTDTQYF. In DNA, the CDR3 is TGTGCCAGCAGTGAAGCCGATCAACGACTAGCGGGAGGCCGGAAAAGCACAGATACGCAGTATTTT.

The V call is TRBV5-1, the J call TRBJ2-3; 8 bases are a match to TRBD1. Unmatched junction bases numbered 6, after V lost 3 bases and J lost 3 bases. The CDR3 is 15 residues long. Germline CDR1 and CDR2: SGHRS and YFSETQ. CDR3 nucleotide sequence: TGCGCCAGCAGCTCAAGGACAGGGATAACAGATACGCAGTATTTT. Its translation is CASSSRTGITDTQYF.

The count of this clone is one. The chain has TRBV15 and TRBJ2-1; a possible D gene is TRBD2 (7 bases). The CDR3 is made up of 18 amino acids. CDR1 is LNHNV, CDR2 YYDKDF, per germline (reference sequence). Trimming left V 2 bases short and J 0 bases short, with 17 bases between. The CDR3 reads CATSRRGRGGVSYNEQFF. The CDR3 bases are TGTGCCACCAGCAGAAGGGGGAGGGGGGGCGTCTCCTACAATGAGCAGTTCTTC.

J is TRBJ2-2 and V is TRBV19; 15 bases are shared with TRBD2. CDR3 length: 19 residues. From germline, CDR1 is LNHDA and CDR2 SQIVND (reference sequence). V lost 4 bases and J lost 4; bases outside the gene matches: 10. The CDR3 region has the DNA TGTGCCAGTAGTACCCGGACTAGCGGGAGGGCCAAGGGCACCGGGGAGCTGTTTTTT. Translation: CASSTRTSGRAKGTGELFF.